This TCR beta chain was profiled in a study of cytomegalovirus exposure and HLA in healthy donors. It was with 60 Vbeta and 13 Jbeta primers that the PCR ran. TCRdb keeps only in-frame clones here, not all; method: immunoSEQ multiplex PCR. The sample yields approximately 190,000 clones, about 85% seen once. The CDR3 runs to 13 residues. Details on this clone: Antigen unknown.

General observations from the study: HLA-A and HLA-B allele assignments for most subjects were reportedly predicted accurately using TCR beta sequences. One later analysis reportedly identified an Asian-associated ancestry cluster that showed fewer N-insertions than the roughly 620-donor mean.

V usage is TRBV21-1 and J usage is TRBJ2-5; the table gives TRBD2 as D, unverified against the DNA. With the DNA end fitting TRBJ2-7 better, the J assignment may be wrong. TRBV21-1 is assigned pseudogene status. The specimen sequenced was PBMCs. This TCR was recovered from a man aged 50 to 59 in good health and CMV-seronegative. CDR3 DNA sequence: TGTGCCACCCCAGACTTACGCTCCTACGAGCAGTACTTC. As protein: CATPDLRSYEQYF.